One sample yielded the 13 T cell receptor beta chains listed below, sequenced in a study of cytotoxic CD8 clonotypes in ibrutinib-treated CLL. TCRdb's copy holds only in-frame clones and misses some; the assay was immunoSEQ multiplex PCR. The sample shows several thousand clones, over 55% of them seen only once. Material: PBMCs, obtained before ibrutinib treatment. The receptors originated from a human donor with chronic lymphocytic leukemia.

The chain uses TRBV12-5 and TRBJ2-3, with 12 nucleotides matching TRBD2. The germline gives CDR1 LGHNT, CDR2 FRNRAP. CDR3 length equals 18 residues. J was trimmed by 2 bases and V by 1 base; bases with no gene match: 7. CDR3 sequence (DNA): TGTGCTAGTGGTTTGGCCTCCCTAGCGGGAGGGGACACAGATACGCAGTATTTT. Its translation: CASGLASLAGGDTDTQYF.

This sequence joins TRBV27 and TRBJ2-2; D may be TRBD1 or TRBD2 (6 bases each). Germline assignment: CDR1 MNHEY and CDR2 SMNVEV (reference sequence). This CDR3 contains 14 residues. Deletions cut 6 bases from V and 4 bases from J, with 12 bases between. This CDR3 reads CASRTRGATGELFF. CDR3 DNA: TGTGCCAGCAGAACGAGGGGGGCCACCGGGGAGCTGTTTTTT.

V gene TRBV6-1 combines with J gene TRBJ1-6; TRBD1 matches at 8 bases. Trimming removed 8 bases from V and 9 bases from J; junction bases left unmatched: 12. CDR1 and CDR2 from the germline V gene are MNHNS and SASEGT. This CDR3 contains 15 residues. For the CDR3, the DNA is TGTGCCAGCGGGGCTACGGGACAGGCAACTTCACCCCTCCACTTT. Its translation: CASGATGQATSPLHF.

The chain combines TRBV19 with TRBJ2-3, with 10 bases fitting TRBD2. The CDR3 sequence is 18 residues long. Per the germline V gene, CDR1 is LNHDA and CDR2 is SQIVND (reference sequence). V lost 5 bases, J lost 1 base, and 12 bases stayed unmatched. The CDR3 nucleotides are TGTGCCAGTAGTTTTTCGACAGGGACTAGCGTTCGCACAGATACGCAGTATTTT. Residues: CASSFSTGTSVRTDTQYF. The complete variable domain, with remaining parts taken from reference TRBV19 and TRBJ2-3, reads DGGITQSPKYLFRKEGQNVTLSCEQNLNHDAMYWYRQDPGQGLRLIYYSQIVNDFQKGDIAEGYSVSREKKESFPLTVTSAQKNPTAFYLCASSFSTGTSVRTDTQYFGPGTRLTVL.

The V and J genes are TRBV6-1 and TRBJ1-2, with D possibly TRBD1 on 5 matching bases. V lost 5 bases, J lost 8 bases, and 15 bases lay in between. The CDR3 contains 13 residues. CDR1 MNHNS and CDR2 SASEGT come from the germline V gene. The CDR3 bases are TGTGCCAGCAGTAGGACACAGGAAGGGGGCTACACCTTC. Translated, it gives CASSRTQEGGYTF.

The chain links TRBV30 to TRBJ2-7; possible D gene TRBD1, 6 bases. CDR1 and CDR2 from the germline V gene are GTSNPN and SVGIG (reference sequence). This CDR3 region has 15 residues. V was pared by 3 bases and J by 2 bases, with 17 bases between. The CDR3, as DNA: TGTGCCTGGAGGGCCCCAGGGGCCAAGGCCTACGAGCAGTACTTC. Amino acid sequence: CAWRAPGAKAYEQYF.

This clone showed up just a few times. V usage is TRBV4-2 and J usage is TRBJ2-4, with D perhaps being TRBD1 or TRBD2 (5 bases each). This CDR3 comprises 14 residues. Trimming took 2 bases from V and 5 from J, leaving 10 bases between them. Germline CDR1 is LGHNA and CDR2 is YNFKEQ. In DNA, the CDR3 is TGTGCCAGCAGCCAACTTGGGGACCAAAACATTCAGTACTTC. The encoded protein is CASSQLGDQNIQYF.

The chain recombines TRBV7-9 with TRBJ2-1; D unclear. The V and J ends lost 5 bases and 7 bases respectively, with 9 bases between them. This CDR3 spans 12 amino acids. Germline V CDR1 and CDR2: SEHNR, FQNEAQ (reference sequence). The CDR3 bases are TGTGCCAGCAGCCCCTACATGAATGAGCAGTTCTTC. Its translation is CASSPYMNEQFF. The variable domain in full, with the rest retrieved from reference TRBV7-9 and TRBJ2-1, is DTGVSQNPRHKITKRGQNVTFRCDPISEHNRLYWYRQTLGQGPEFLTYFQNEAQLEKSRLLSDRFSAERPKGSFSTLEIQRTEQGDSAMYLCASSPYMNEQFFGPGTRLTVL.

CDR3 sequence (DNA): TGTGCCATCAGTGAGTCCACTGACTACAGGAACTATGGCTACACCTTC. Translated, it gives CAISESTDYRNYGYTF. V and J are TRBV10-3 and TRBJ1-2; D is possibly TRBD1 (5 bases). Germline-derived CDR1 and CDR2 are ENHRY and SYGVKD. The CDR3 is 16 residues long. Trimming took off 0 bases at V and 2 bases at J, with 13 bases between the two ends.

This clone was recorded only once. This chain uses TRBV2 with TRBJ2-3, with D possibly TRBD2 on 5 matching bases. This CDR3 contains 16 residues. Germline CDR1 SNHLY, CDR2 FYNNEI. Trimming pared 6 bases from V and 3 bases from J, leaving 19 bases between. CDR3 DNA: TGTGCCAGCAGGGCTTTGCGGTCGGGGAGTACAGATACGCAGTATTTT. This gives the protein CASRALRSGSTDTQYF.

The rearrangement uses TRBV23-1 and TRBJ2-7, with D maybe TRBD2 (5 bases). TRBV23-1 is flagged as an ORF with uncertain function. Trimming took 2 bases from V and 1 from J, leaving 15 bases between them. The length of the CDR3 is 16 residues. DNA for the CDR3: TGCGCCAGCAGTCAACCCGAAGGCACTAGATCCTACGAGCAGTACTTC. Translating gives CASSQPEGTRSYEQYF.

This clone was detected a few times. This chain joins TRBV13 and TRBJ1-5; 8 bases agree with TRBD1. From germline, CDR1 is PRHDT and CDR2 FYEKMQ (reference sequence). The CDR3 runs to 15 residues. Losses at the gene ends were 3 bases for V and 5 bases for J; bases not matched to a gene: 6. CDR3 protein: CASSLGRGHHQPQHF. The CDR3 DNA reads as TGTGCCAGCAGCTTGGGCAGGGGGCACCATCAGCCCCAGCATTTT.

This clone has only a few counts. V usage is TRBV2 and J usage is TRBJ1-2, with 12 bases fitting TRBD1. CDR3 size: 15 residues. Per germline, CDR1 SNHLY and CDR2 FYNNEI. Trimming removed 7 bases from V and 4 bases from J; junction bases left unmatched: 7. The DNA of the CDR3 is TGTGCCAGCAAGGGGACAGGGGGCCAACTCTATGGCTACACCTTC. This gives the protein CASKGTGGQLYGYTF.